A single sample gave rise to the 4 T cell receptor beta chains below, sequenced in a study of Tregs in tolerant kidney transplant recipients. Using immunoSEQ multiplex PCR, the repertoire was profiled, and TCRdb retains in-frame clones only, with some absent. Its table records about 30,000 clones. The material was CD8+ T cells from blood, obtained before the transplant. These receptors all stem from a human donor who received a combined kidney and bone marrow transplant.

Points on this clone: Read sequence stops 3 residues before the CDR3 end, and the germline J gene provides the missing end. V and J are TRBV7-8 and TRBJ1-1; 7 bases fit TRBD1. With V trimmed by 1 base and J by 4 bases, 3 bases remained unmatched. CDR1 SGHVS and CDR2 FQNEAQ come from the germline V gene. The CDR3 has 14 amino acids. This CDR3 is CASSLDRGGTEAFF. Incomplete CDR3 DNA: TGTGCCAGCAGCTTAGACAGGGGTGGCACTGAA. The full variable domain, with the rest looked up from reference TRBV7-8 and TRBJ1-1, is GAGVSQSPRYKVAKRGQDVALRCDPISGHVSLFWYQQALGQGPEFLTYFQNEAQLDKSGLPSDRFFAERPEGSVSTLKIQRTQQEDSAVYLCASSLDRGGTEAFFGQGTRLTVV.

For this clone: Sequencing ends 3 residues short of the CDR3 end; the germline J gene provides the rest. The chain recombines TRBV5-4 with TRBJ2-7; D uncertain. CDR3 length: 12 residues. Trimming took off 4 bases at V and 5 bases at J, with 10 bases between the two ends. Germline loops: CDR1 SGHNT, CDR2 YYREEE (reference sequence). Partial CDR3 DNA: TGTGCCAGCAGCACCCCTAGGAACGAG. It specifies CASSTPRNE. The complete CDR3 reads CASSTPRNEQYF. Combining the CDR3 with reference TRBV5-4 and TRBJ2-7 gives the whole variable domain ETGVTQSPTHLIKTRGQQVTLRCSSQSGHNTVSWYQQALGQGPQFIFQYYREEENGRGNFPPRFSGLQFPNYSSELNVNALELDDSALYLCASSTPRNEQYFGPGTRLTVT.

A note on this clone: The CDR3 end falls 3 residues outside the read, so it is completed with the germline J gene. This chain uses TRBV2 with TRBJ2-2; D perhaps matches TRBD2 (6 bases). Trimming pared 8 bases from V and 6 bases from J, leaving 7 bases between. Germline assignment: CDR1 SNHLY and CDR2 FYNNEI. The CDR3 length is 11 residues. The CDR3 DNA, read in part, is TGTGCCAGCGGGGGGTCCGGGGAG. The encoded protein is CASGGSGE. The whole CDR3 sequence is CASGGSGELFF.

Remarks on this clone: The CDR3 extends 3 residues past the end of the read, so its final part is completed from the germline J gene. The gene calls are TRBV19 and TRBJ1-2, with D unresolved. This CDR3 has 12 residues. Trimming pared 7 bases from V and 2 bases from J, leaving 8 bases between. The germline CDR1 and CDR2 sequences are LNHDA and SQIVND (reference sequence). The DNA read from the CDR3 is TGTGCCAGTAACTACGGGAACTATGGC. Protein: CASNYGNYG. The full CDR3 protein reads CASNYGNYGYTF.